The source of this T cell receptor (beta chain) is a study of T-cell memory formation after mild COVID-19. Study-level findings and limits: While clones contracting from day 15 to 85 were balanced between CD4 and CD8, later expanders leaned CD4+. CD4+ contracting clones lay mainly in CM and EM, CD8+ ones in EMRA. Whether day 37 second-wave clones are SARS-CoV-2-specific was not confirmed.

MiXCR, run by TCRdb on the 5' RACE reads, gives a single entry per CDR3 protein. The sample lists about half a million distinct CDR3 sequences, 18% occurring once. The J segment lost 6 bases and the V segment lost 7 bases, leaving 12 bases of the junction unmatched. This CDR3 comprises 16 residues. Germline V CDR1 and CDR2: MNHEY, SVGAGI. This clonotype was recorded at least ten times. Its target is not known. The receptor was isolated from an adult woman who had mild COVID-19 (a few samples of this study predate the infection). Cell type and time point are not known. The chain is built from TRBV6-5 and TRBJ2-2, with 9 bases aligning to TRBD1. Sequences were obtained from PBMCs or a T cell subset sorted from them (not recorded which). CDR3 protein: CASKIATGGGPGELFF. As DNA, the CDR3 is TGTGCCAGCAAGATCGCGACAGGGGGGGGGCCCGGGGAGCTGTTTTTT.